This T cell receptor beta chain was captured by sequencing in a study of response to subunit inactivated influenza vaccine (dated by TCRdb to 2017 to 2018). Regarding the research as a whole: Deep quantitative profiling of the T cell receptor repertoire was used in the study to follow responses to a trivalent subunit inactivated influenza vaccine. Study-wide conclusions, independent of this receptor: According to the authors, only a limited number of new T cells may be recruited by each seasonal influenza vaccination.

This clonotype was recorded at least ten times. The specificity of this receptor is unknown. Base qualities are not recorded, but no much larger clone differs from it by a single base. Libraries were built with RT-PCR. Instrument on record: Illumina HiSeq 2500. TCRdb ran its own pipeline on the public reads, namely fastp trimming at Q25 and MiXCR clone calling, and kept in-frame beta chains. Entries are consolidated by CDR3 protein sequence, retaining the most common genes and DNA. This sample holds around 470,000 distinct CDR3 sequences; approximately 7.2% were observed only once. The ten top clones hold around 13% of the sample. Counted from cysteine to phenylalanine, this CDR3 has 16 amino acids. Kept here is only the CDR3 DNA, which spans 48 bases and is read in frame from base 1. The germline V gene (reference sequence) yields DFQATT for CDR1 and SNEGSKA for CDR2. The V and J ends are trimmed by 3 bases and 8 bases, leaving 20 bases between them.

This chain joins TRBV20-1 to TRBJ1-6, with the D gene call left open. The origin of this receptor is a man aged 50 to 75 who received an inactivated influenza vaccine. Donor details come from another sample of the same person, matched by shared clones. The source was PBMCs from blood, collected roughly 24 months after vaccination. The DNA reads as follows: TGCAGTGCTAGTTCCCCCGTATTGGGTGGAGATTCACCCCTCCACTTT. This translates into CSASSPVLGGDSPLHF.